The T cell receptor (beta chain) under discussion was sequenced for a study of blood T cells in healthy people across ages. The authors ran a second PCR of roughly 6 to 12 cycles using a sample-barcoded 5' primer and a J-beta primer mix. TCRdb reprocessed the 5' RACE reads with MiXCR, giving one entry per CDR3 protein. The sample carries under 1,000,000 distinct CDR3 sequences, about 34% recorded once. The CDR3 length is 12 residues. Trimming took off 6 bases at V and 4 bases at J, with 12 bases between the two ends. Germline lookup yields CDR1 DFQATT and CDR2 SNEGSKA (reference sequence). The material sequenced was blood. The TCR sequence derives from a man in his late teens or twenties in good health. The V gene is TRBV20-1, the J gene TRBJ1-2; D not certain. This CDR3 reads CSAPGSPYGYTF. Written as DNA, the CDR3 is TGCAGTGCCCCCGGGAGTCCCTATGGCTACACCTTC.